This T cell receptor (beta chain) stems from a study of radiation and T cells in renal cell carcinoma (dated by TCRdb to about 2020). A note on the overall study: The samples were obtained from a clinical trial, where primary renal cell carcinomas were treated with 15 Gy stereotactic body radiation therapy and then removed by nephrectomy 4 weeks afterward. Across all 50 or so samples, 4,016,671 unique CDR3 nucleotide sequences, encoding approximately 2.5 million unique CDR3 amino acid sequences, were identified. A total of roughly 53 samples underwent TCR beta sequencing, made up of 25 or so tumors and roughly 27 peripheral blood samples. The investigation overall reported the following: No pretreatment tumor biopsies were available, so the baseline intratumoral presence of clonotypes could not be determined. Dynamics of the blood repertoire were not tracked past 4 weeks after treatment. Because the trial had a single-armed design, the trial could not examine how radiation dose or scheduling affected the TCR repertoire. Top tumor clonotypes rose in blood from baseline to 2 weeks post-radiation, then contracted by 4 weeks, suggesting transient expansion of tumor-resident clones.

Reading the label with the study, this specimen's time point is: baseline pretreatment blood. The treatment or condition label, read with the paper, signifies: 15 Gy SBRT to primary tumor, nephrectomy 4 weeks later. To follow tumor-enriched clonotypes, peripheral blood was collected serially from radiation-treated patients at baseline and again at 2 weeks and 4 weeks after SBRT. All patients had renal cell carcinoma with clear cell pathology. The QIAamp DNA Blood Mini Kit (Qiagen) was used to prepare genomic DNA for TCR sequencing. The analyses included just those samples that passed every quality control check. Taken from cysteine to phenylalanine, the CDR3 has 16 residues. Left in the record is the CDR3 DNA by itself, 48 bases read in frame from the first base. V loses 2 bases, J loses 0 bases, and the germline ends lie 11 bases apart. Based on the germline V gene, the CDR1 and CDR2 sequences are MRHNA and SNTAGT.

Following the manufacturer's recommendations, the immunoSEQ kit was used to generate TCR beta libraries from genomic DNA. To prepare libraries, a first multiplex PCR with proprietary primers was run, followed by a second PCR that added unique barcodes, and a bead cleanup was done after each round. Each sample batch included a kit-provided positive control reaction and a negative control reaction. The final libraries were assessed on an Agilent 4200 TapeStation D1000 ScreenTape, pooled by volume, and quantified by qPCR. Sequencing ran on an Illumina NextSeq500 with a MidOutput 150-cycle cartridge, using 156 Read1 and 15 Index1 cycles with kit custom primers. The pooled library was loaded at 1.0 pM, and about 20% PhiX control was spiked in. The study's processing was this. Vendor-processed data were analyzed in R, and a clonotype was defined as all T cells sharing the same CDR3 nucleotide sequence. For clone abundance analyses, frequencies were normalized to the 10,000 most abundant clones in each sample. Before analysis, public T cell clones were removed, and these numbered fewer than six per sample on average. Tumor-enriched clonotypes and baseline blood-enriched clonotypes were defined as those with an abundance difference of at least 32-fold between compartments. A beta-binomial differential abundance model was used to identify clonotypes that expanded or contracted between blood time points. The Baroni-Urbani and Buser coefficient was used to measure tumor-blood repertoire similarity, and groups were compared with two-tailed Wilcoxon tests in R. TCRdb took over this immuneACCESS table, retaining in-frame rearrangements with V and J assigned. Such tables are incomplete; in checked studies, under half of the missing clones stem from an unresolved V gene, and the remainder is unexplained. The V and J calls and the clone size are those of that table, but D and trimming were determined from the DNA. The sample data list approximately 100,000 clones, and approximately 86% of these were observed just once. 7% to 9% of the sample lies in the top ten.

Details on this clone: Its specific antigen is unknown. No much larger clone exists at a distance of one base, and base qualities are not known.

This clonotype was obtained from a man in his fifties or sixties with renal cell carcinoma. Sequences were derived from blood, sampled from a patient whose treatment included radiotherapy and nephrectomy. The rearranged chain carries TRBV6-4 and TRBJ1-5; no D gene can be assigned with confidence. The bases read TGTGCCAGCAGTGACGATCGGCAGTATAGCAATCAGCCCCAGCATTTT. The translation is CASSDDRQYSNQPQHF.